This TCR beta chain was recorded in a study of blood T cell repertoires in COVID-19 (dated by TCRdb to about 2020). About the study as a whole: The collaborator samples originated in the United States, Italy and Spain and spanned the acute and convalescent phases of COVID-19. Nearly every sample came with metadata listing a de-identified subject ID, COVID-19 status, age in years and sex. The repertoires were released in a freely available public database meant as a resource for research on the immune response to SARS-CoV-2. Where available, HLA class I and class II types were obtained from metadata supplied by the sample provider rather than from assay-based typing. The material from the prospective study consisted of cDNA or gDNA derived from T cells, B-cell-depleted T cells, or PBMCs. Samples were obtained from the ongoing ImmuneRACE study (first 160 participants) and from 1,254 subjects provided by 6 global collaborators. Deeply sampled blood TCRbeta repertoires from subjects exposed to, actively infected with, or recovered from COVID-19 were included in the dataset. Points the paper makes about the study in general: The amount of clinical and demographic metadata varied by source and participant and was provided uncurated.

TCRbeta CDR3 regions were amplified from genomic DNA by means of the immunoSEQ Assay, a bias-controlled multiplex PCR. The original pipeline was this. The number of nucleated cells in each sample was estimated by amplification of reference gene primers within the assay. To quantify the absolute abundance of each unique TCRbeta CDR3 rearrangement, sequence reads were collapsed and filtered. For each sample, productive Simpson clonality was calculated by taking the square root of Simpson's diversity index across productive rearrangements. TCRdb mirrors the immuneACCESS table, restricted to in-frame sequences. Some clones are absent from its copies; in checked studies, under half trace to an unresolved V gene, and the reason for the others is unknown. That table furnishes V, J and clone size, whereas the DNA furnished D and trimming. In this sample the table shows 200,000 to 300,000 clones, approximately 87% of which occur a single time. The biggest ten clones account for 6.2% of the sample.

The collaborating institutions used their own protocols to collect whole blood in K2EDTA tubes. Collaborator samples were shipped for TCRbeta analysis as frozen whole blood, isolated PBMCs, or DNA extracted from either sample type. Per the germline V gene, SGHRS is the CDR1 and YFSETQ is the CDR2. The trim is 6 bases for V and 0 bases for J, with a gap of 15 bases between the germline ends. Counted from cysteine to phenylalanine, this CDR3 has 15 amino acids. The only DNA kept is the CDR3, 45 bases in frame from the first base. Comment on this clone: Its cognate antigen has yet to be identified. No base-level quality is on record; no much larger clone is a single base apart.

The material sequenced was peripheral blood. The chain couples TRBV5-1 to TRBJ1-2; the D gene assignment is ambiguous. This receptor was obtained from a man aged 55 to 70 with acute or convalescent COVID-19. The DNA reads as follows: TGCGCCAGCACCCTTAGTGCATCCTCTAACTATGGCTACACCTTC. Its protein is CASTLSASSNYGYTF. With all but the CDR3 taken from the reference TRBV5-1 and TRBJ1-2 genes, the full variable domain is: KAGVTQTPRYLIKTRGQQVTLSCSPISGHRSVSWYQQTPGQGLQFLFEYFSETQRNKGNFPGRFSGRQFSNSRSEMNVSTLELGDSALYLCASTLSASSNYGYTFGSGTRLTVV.